The 13 T cell receptor beta chains given below trace back to one sample, sequenced in a study of OX40 agonist ivuxolimab in advanced cancers. TCRdb's table, derived via immunoSEQ multiplex PCR, lists solely in-frame clones and lacks some. The table has tens of thousands of clones, over 75% seen once; the top ten hold about 6%. The sample here was CD4+ or CD8+ T cells sorted from blood, taken in a trial of the OX40 agonist ivuxolimab. These receptors were obtained from an adult with an advanced solid tumor such as melanoma, head and neck, liver or kidney cancer.

The table lists this clone with a count of one. The gene calls are TRBV5-5 and TRBJ2-7, with D unclear. CDR3 length equals 17 residues. In germline, CDR1 is SGHKS, CDR2 YYEKEE (reference sequence). The V end was cut by 0 bases, the J end by 7 bases, with 23 bases between. The CDR3 coding sequence is TGTGCCAGCAGCTTGGTGGCTATCCCGAGGTCCCCGTGGGAGCAGTACTTC. Amino acid sequence: CASSLVAIPRSPWEQYF.

CDR3 in amino acids: CASSLAGGNEQFF. In DNA, the CDR3 is TGTGCCAGCAGTTTGGCGGGCGGGAATGAGCAGTTCTTC. V and J are TRBV27 and TRBJ2-1; TRBD2 might be the D (5 bases). Germline values: CDR1 MNHEY, CDR2 SMNVEV (reference sequence). Trimming stripped 3 bases from V and 7 bases from J, with 10 bases between. CDR3 length: 13 amino acids.

The chain links TRBV19 to TRBJ1-5; unclear D gene. The CDR3 is made up of 15 amino acids. Trimming removed 2 bases from V and 0 bases from J, with 8 bases in between. Germline CDR1 is LNHDA and CDR2 is SQIVND (reference sequence). CDR3 DNA: TGTGCCAGTAGTATATCAGAATATAGCAATCAGCCCCAGCATTTT. As protein: CASSISEYSNQPQHF.

This clone showed up just a few times. The V call is TRBV4-3, the J call TRBJ2-5; D remains unclear. The DNA matches TRBJ2-7 better at its end, which makes the J call doubtful. Germline lookup yields CDR1 LGHNA and CDR2 YSLEER. The CDR3 is 14 amino acids. The CDR3 DNA follows: TGCGCCAGCAGCCAAGCTACGAGCTCCTACGAGCAGTACTTC. Encoded protein: CASSQATSSYEQYF.

The V call is TRBV2, the J call TRBJ1-4; D not resolved. Germline V gene lookup returns CDR1 SNHLY and CDR2 FYNNEI. The length of the CDR3 is 13 residues. Trimming pared 1 base from V and 8 bases from J, leaving 8 bases between. The chain's CDR3 is CASSEVPYEKLFF. CDR3 bases: TGTGCCAGCAGTGAAGTCCCGTACGAAAAACTGTTTTTT. Variable domain in full (rest from reference TRBV2 and TRBJ1-4): EPEVTQTPSHQVTQMGQEVILRCVPISNHLYFYWYRQILGQKVEFLVSFYNNEISEKSEIFDDQFSVERPDGSNFTLKIRSTKLEDSAMYFCASSEVPYEKLFFGSGTQLSVL.

V gene TRBV28 combines with J gene TRBJ2-5; D is uncertain. V was pared by 3 bases and J by 2 bases, with 7 bases between. Germline CDR1 and CDR2: MDHEN and SYDVKM. This CDR3 has 13 amino acids. The CDR3 bases are TGTGCCAGCAGTTTGGGCCTTCAAGAGACCCAGTACTTC. Protein sequence: CASSLGLQETQYF.

CDR3 DNA: TGTGCCATCAGTGACGAGAAAAGCACTGAAGCTTTCTTT. Its protein product is CAISDEKSTEAFF. The V call is TRBV10-3, the J call TRBJ1-1; D remains ambiguous. Between the trimmed V and J ends, which lost 3 bases and 4 bases, there was a span of 9 bases. Germline assignment: CDR1 ENHRY and CDR2 SYGVKD. The CDR3 consists of 13 residues.

This clone occurred once. The chain couples TRBV29-1 to TRBJ2-7; D uncertain. CDR1 and CDR2 (germline): SQVTM, ANQGSEA. This CDR3 is built from 13 residues. Trimming removed 5 bases from V and 0 bases from J, with 11 bases in between. In DNA, the CDR3 is TGCAGCGTTAGGCCAGGTAGCTCCTACGAGCAGTACTTC. Amino acid sequence: CSVRPGSSYEQYF.

The CDR3 DNA is TGTGCCAGCAGCTTAGGTACAGGGGATGGCAATCAGCCCCAGCATTTT. Translation gives CASSLGTGDGNQPQHF. The genes are TRBV7-6 and TRBJ1-5, with TRBD1 matching over 7 bases. The germline gives CDR1 SGHVS, CDR2 FNYEAQ. The trim removed 1 base at V and 2 bases at J, leaving 5 bases unmatched. The CDR3 covers 16 residues.

There are a few counts of this clone. The V and J genes are TRBV4-2 and TRBJ2-7, with no clear D. Trimming pared 0 bases from V and 5 bases from J, leaving 5 bases between. The V gene's germline CDR1 is LGHNA and CDR2 YNFKEQ. This CDR3 contains 12 residues. The CDR3 sequence is CASSQDLHEQYF. The CDR3 nucleotides are TGTGCCAGCAGCCAAGATCTCCACGAGCAGTACTTC.

The DNA of the CDR3 is TGTGCCACCAGCAGAGCGAGTCTCTGGATCAATGAGCAGTTCTTC. Its protein product is CATSRASLWINEQFF. This chain joins TRBV15 and TRBJ2-1, with D unresolved. Trimming shortened V by 1 base and J by 6 bases, and 13 bases separated the two germline ends. The CDR3 totals 15 residues. Germline-derived CDR1 and CDR2 are LNHNV and YYDKDF (reference sequence).

The V call is TRBV5-6, the J call TRBJ1-4; D is uncertain. CDR1 and CDR2 from the germline V gene are SGHDT and YYEEEE. CDR3 size: 15 residues. Trimming cost V 0 bases and J 0 bases, with 6 bases left between them. CDR3 coding DNA: TGTGCCAGCAGCTTGGGAGGAACAACTAATGAAAAACTGTTTTTT. Amino acids: CASSLGGTTNEKLFF.

The chain uses TRBV27 and TRBJ2-7, with D perhaps TRBD1 or TRBD2 (5 bases each). Germline-derived CDR1 and CDR2 are MNHEY and SMNVEV (reference sequence). Trimming pared 4 bases from V and 4 bases from J, leaving 14 bases between. CDR3 length: 14 amino acids. The chain's CDR3 is CASSWGIRMYEQYF. In DNA form, the CDR3 reads TGTGCCAGCAGTTGGGGGATCCGAATGTACGAGCAGTACTTC.